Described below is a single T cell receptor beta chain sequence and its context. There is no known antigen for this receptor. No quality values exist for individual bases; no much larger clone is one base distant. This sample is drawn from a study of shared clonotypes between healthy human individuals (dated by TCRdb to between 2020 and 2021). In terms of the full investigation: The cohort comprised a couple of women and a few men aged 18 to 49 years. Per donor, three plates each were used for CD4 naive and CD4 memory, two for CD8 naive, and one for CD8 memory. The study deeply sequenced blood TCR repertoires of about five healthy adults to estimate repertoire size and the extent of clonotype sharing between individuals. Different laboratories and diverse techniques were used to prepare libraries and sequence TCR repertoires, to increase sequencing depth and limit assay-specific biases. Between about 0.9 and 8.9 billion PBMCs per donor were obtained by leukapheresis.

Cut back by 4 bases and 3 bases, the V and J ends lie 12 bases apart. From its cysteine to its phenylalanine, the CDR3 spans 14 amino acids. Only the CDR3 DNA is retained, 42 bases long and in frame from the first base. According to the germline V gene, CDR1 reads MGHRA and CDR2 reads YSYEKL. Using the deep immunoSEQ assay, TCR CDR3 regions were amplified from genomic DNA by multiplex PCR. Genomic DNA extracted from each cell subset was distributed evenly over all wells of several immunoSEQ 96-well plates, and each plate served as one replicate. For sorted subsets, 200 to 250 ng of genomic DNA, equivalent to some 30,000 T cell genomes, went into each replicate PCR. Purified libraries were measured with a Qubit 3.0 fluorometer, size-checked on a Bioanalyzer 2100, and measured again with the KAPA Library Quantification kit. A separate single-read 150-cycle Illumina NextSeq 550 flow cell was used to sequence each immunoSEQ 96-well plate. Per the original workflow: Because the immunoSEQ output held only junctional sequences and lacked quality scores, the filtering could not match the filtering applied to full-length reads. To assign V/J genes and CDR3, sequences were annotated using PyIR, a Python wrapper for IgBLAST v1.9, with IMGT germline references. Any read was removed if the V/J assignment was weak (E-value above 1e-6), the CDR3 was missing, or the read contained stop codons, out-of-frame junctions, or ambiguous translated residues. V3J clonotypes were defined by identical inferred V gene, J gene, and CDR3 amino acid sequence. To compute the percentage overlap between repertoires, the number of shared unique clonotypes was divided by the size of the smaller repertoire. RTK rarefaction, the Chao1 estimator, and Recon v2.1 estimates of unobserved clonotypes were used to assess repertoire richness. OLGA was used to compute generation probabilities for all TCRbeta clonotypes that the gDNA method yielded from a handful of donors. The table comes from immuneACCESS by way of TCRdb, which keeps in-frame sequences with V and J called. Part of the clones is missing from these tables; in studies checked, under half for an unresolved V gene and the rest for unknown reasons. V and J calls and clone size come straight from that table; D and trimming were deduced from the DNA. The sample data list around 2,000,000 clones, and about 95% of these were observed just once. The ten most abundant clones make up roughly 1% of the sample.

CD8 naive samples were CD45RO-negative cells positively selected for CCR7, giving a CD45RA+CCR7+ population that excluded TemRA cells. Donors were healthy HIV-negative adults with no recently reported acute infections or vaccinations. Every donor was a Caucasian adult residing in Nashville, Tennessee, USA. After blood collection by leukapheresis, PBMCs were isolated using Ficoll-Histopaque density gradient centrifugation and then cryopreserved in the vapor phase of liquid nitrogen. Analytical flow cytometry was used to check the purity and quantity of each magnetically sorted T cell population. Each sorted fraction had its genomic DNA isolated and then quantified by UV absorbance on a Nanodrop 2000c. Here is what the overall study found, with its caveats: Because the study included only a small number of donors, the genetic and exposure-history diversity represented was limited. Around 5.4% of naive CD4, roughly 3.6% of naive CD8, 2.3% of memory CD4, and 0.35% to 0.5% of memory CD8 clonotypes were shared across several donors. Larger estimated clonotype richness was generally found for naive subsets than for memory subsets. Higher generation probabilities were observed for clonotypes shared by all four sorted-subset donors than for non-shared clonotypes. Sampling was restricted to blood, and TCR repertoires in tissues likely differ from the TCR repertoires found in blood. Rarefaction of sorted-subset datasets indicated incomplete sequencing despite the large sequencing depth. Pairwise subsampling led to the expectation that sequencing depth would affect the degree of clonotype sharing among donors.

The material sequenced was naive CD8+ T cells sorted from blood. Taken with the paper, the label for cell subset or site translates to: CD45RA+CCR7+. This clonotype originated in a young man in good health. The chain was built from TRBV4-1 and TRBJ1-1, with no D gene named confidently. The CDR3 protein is CASSLPQRDTEAFF. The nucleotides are TGCGCCAGCAGCCTCCCTCAGAGGGACACTGAAGCTTTCTTT.